This record concerns one T cell receptor (beta chain) sequence. What it binds is unknown. The CDR3 totals 15 residues. Germline V gives CDR1 MGHRA, CDR2 YSYEKL. Trimming pared 1 base from V and 4 bases from J, leaving 13 bases between. This sample is part of a study of T cells in Graves' hyperthyroidism and ophthalmopathy. The wider study: At the time of initial diagnosis and before any treatment, peripheral blood was collected. Study findings and constraints: In blood, most of the thyroid clonotypes expanded above 0.001 were also present. Progression to ophthalmopathy was predicted a median of approximately seven months early.

The investigators amplified TCR beta CDR3 regions from RNA transcripts. First-round RT-PCR of the TCR CDR3 relied on the HTBI primer set. TCRdb re-derived calls from the multiplex PCR reads in MiXCR, one entry per CDR3 protein. In the table there are a few hundred thousand distinct CDR3 sequences, roughly 15% of which are singletons. Disease duration was under 3 months in the ophthalmopathy patients, who also had a Clinical Activity Score of at least 3 and a NOSPECS grade of at least 4. The chain employs TRBV4-1 and TRBJ2-5, with D unclear. Sequencing was performed on blood. The clonotype comes from a woman between 40 and 50 years old with Graves' ophthalmopathy. CDR3 sequence reads: CASSQVVNTPETQYF. In DNA, the CDR3 is TGCGCCAGCAGCCAAGTAGTAAACACTCCAGAGACCCAGTACTTC.